What follows are 21 T cell receptor beta chains derived from one specimen sequenced in a study of blood T cell repertoires in COVID-19. TCRdb's table, derived via immunoSEQ multiplex PCR, lists solely in-frame clones and lacks some. Here the sample spans 46,000 or so clones, approximately 87% being singletons. Sequenced sample: peripheral blood. The source is a human donor in a cohort sampled during active COVID-19.

In this sample, this clone turned up once. CDR3 sequence: CASSANTGRIDTQYF. As DNA, the CDR3 is TGCGCCAGCAGCGCGAATACAGGGCGGATAGATACGCAGTATTTT. The chain is built from TRBV5-1 and TRBJ2-3, with a weak D call TRBD1 (6 bases). With 4 bases removed from V and 5 bases from J, the gap between germline ends came to 17 bases. Germline V gene lookup returns CDR1 SGHRS and CDR2 YFSETQ. The CDR3 covers 15 residues. The complete variable domain, with remaining parts taken from reference TRBV5-1 and TRBJ2-3, reads KAGVTQTPRYLIKTRGQQVTLSCSPISGHRSVSWYQQTPGQGLQFLFEYFSETQRNKGNFPGRFSGRQFSNSRSEMNVSTLELGDSALYLCASSANTGRIDTQYFGPGTRLTVL.

The chain links TRBV10-3 to TRBJ2-5; TRBD2 matches 16 bases. The CDR3 is 15 amino acids. J lost 4 bases, V lost 10 bases, and 6 bases had no gene match. Germline assignment: CDR1 ENHRY and CDR2 SYGVKD. CDR3 residues: CATGGTSGGGETQYF. The CDR3 nucleotides read TGTGCCACAGGTGGGACTAGCGGGGGGGGAGAGACCCAGTACTTC.

The chain carries TRBV7-2 and TRBJ2-7; D might be TRBD2 (6 bases). This CDR3 contains 14 residues. Per germline, CDR1 SGHTA and CDR2 FQGNSA. The germline V and J ends were trimmed by 4 bases and 4 bases, with 14 bases remaining between them. This chain's CDR3 is CASSSGPGGYEQYF. The CDR3 DNA is TGTGCCAGCAGCTCCGGGCCTGGGGGGTACGAGCAGTACTTC. The entire variable domain, with the rest obtained from reference TRBV7-2 and TRBJ2-7, is as follows: GAGVSQSPSNKVTEKGKDVELRCDPISGHTALYWYRQSLGQGLEFLIYFQGNSAPDKSGLPSDRFSAERTGGSVSTLTIQRTQQEDSAVYLCASSSGPGGYEQYFGPGTRLTVT.

The genes are TRBV7-2 and TRBJ2-7, with D possibly being TRBD2 (7 bases). Germline V gene lookup returns CDR1 SGHTA and CDR2 FQGNSA. CDR3 length equals 15 residues. The V end was cut by 3 bases, the J end by 2 bases, with 14 bases between. CDR3 bases: TGTGCCAGCAGCTTGGGGGGGACAAGGGCCTACGAGCAGTACTTC. Residues: CASSLGGTRAYEQYF.

This chain joins TRBV5-1 and TRBJ1-1; 12 bases match TRBD1. Germline values: CDR1 SGHRS, CDR2 YFSETQ. The ends lost 1 base at V and 4 bases at J; junction bases unmatched: 11. CDR3 size: 18 residues. The CDR3 region has the DNA TGCGCCAGCAGCTTGAAGGCCGGGACAGGGGGCCCGGGCACTGAAGCTTTCTTT. Encoded protein: CASSLKAGTGGPGTEAFF.

The gene calls are TRBV2 and TRBJ2-5; 7 bases agree with TRBD1. CDR1 is SNHLY, CDR2 FYNNEI, per germline. The CDR3 sequence is 13 residues long. Trimming cost V 8 bases and J 1 base; bases outside gene matches: 4. The CDR3 DNA reads TGTGCCAGCCTTGGGACAGCCCAAGAGACCCAGTACTTC. It is translated as CASLGTAQETQYF.

This chain connects TRBV19 to TRBJ2-7; 8 positions match TRBD1. Germline trimming cut 4 bases from V and 6 bases from J; bases unmatched to any gene: 5. The CDR3 runs to 13 residues. Germline CDR1 LNHDA, CDR2 SQIVND (reference sequence). The CDR3 loop is CASSRAGGIEQYF. CDR3 DNA: TGTGCCAGTAGTAGGGCAGGGGGCATCGAGCAGTACTTC. The full variable domain, completed using reference TRBV19 and TRBJ2-7, is DGGITQSPKYLFRKEGQNVTLSCEQNLNHDAMYWYRQDPGQGLRLIYYSQIVNDFQKGDIAEGYSVSREKKESFPLTVTSAQKNPTAFYLCASSRAGGIEQYFGPGTRLTVT.

The rearrangement uses TRBV25-1 and TRBJ2-3, with 7 nucleotides matching TRBD2. Germline trimming cut 4 bases from V and 3 bases from J; bases unmatched to any gene: 7. Germline V gene sequence: CDR1 MGHDK, CDR2 SYGVNS. The CDR3 runs to 15 residues. The CDR3 here is CASSVTGRGTDTQYF. As DNA, the CDR3 is TGTGCCAGCAGTGTCACGGGGCGGGGGACAGATACGCAGTATTTT. Using reference TRBV25-1 and TRBJ2-3 for the parts outside the CDR3, the full variable domain is EADIYQTPRYLVIGTGKKITLECSQTMGHDKMYWYQQDPGMELHLIHYSYGVNSTEKGDLSSESTVSRIRTEHFPLTLESARPSHTSQYLCASSVTGRGTDTQYFGPGTRLTVL.

The genes are TRBV2 and TRBJ1-2; D unresolved. Per germline, CDR1 SNHLY and CDR2 FYNNEI. CDR3 length equals 13 residues. The V and J ends lost 4 bases and 8 bases respectively, with 14 bases between them. The CDR3 DNA follows: TGTGCCAGCAGTGCCGGGCGGGTAGAGGGCTACACCTTC. Its protein product is CASSAGRVEGYTF.

The chain links TRBV7-2 to TRBJ1-2; TRBD1 matches at 9 bases. Germline V gene lookup returns CDR1 SGHTA and CDR2 FQGNSA. The V gene end was trimmed by 7 bases and the J gene end by 7 bases; junction bases not matched to a gene: 13. The CDR3 has 15 residues. The CDR3 is CASTTGTGSLAGYTF. The CDR3 region has the DNA TGTGCCAGCACCACCGGGACAGGGTCTTTAGCTGGCTACACCTTC. The full variable domain, in which reference TRBV7-2 and TRBJ1-2 provide the parts outside the CDR3, is GAGVSQSPSNKVTEKGKDVELRCDPISGHTALYWYRQSLGQGLEFLIYFQGNSAPDKSGLPSDRFSAERTGGSVSTLTIQRTQQEDSAVYLCASTTGTGSLAGYTFGSGTRLTVV.

Note on this clone: The same CDR3 is also encoded by other DNA sequences in this sample. The chain employs TRBV9 and TRBJ1-3; 12 bases are shared with TRBD1. Germline CDR1 is SGDLS and CDR2 is YYNGEE. This CDR3 contains 17 residues. V shed 4 bases and J 0 bases; nucleotides not matched to a gene: 5. The DNA of the CDR3 is TGTGCCAGCAGCCCCGGGACAGGGGGCAACTCTGGAAACACCATATATTTT. Protein: CASSPGTGGNSGNTIYF.

Remarks on this clone: Other DNA sequences in the same sample also yield this CDR3. The chain uses TRBV27 and TRBJ1-5; 11 bases are a match to TRBD1. The length of the CDR3 is 15 residues. Per germline, CDR1 MNHEY and CDR2 SMNVEV (reference sequence). Germline trimming cut 4 bases from V and 7 bases from J; bases unmatched to any gene: 6. The CDR3 nucleotides read TGTGCCAGCAGTTCCGGGACAGGGGGAGCCCAGCCCCAGCATTTT. Its translation: CASSSGTGGAQPQHF.

The chain joins TRBV21-1 to TRBJ1-2. TRBV21-1 is marked as a pseudogene. CDR3 length: 15 amino acids. This CDR3 reads CASSKKPGPNYGYTF. DNA for the CDR3: TGTGCCAGCAGCAAAAAACCGGGTCCCAACTATGGCTACACCTTC.

The chain has TRBV5-4 and TRBJ2-7; 8 positions agree with TRBD1. There are 14 residues in the CDR3. Germline V CDR1 and CDR2: SGHNT, YYREEE (reference sequence). Trimming removed 3 bases from V and 2 bases from J; junction bases left unmatched: 4. The CDR3 sequence is CASSSRQGTYEQYF. The CDR3 DNA reads as TGTGCCAGCAGCTCCCGACAGGGGACCTACGAGCAGTACTTC.

This sequence joins TRBV4-1 and TRBJ1-2; 7 nucleotides agree with TRBD1. The CDR3 is 17 amino acids. With V trimmed by 0 bases and J by 7 bases, 14 bases remained unmatched. The germline CDR1 and CDR2 sequences are MGHRA and YSYEKL. DNA for the CDR3: TGCGCCAGCAGCCAAGATTCTAGGGACAGTCCGCAGAGTGGCTACACCTTC. Its translation: CASSQDSRDSPQSGYTF.

This clone has only a few counts. This sequence joins TRBV10-2 and TRBJ1-2; 8 bases map to TRBD1. Per the germline V gene, CDR1 is WSHSY and CDR2 is SAAADI. V lost 0 bases and J lost 4; bases outside the gene matches: 4. The CDR3 has 15 residues. The CDR3 region has the DNA TGCGCCAGCAGTGAGTCTACGGACAGGGTCTATGGCTACACCTTC. Its translation is CASSESTDRVYGYTF.

CDR3 in amino acids: CASSGQGRNQPQHF. CDR3 bases: TGTGCCAGCAGCGGACAGGGTCGCAATCAGCCCCAGCATTTT. This chain connects TRBV27 to TRBJ1-5; 8 nucleotides agree with TRBD1. CDR1 and CDR2 from the germline V gene are MNHEY and SMNVEV (reference sequence). The V segment lost 6 bases and the J segment 2 bases; nucleotides outside the gene matches: 3. This CDR3 comprises 14 residues.

The rearrangement joins TRBV19 to TRBJ2-5, with 12 bases identical to TRBD2. There are 15 residues in the CDR3. Trimming took 5 bases from V and 2 from J; bases not matched to a gene: 3. Looked up from germline, CDR1 is LNHDA and CDR2 is SQIVND (reference sequence). CDR3 sequence reads: CASSSLAGGQETQYF. CDR3 DNA sequence: TGTGCCAGTAGTTCCCTAGCGGGGGGGCAAGAGACCCAGTACTTC.

The V call is TRBV2, the J call TRBJ2-6; TRBD1 aligns across 7 bases. The V gene end was trimmed by 10 bases and the J gene end by 4 bases; junction bases not matched to a gene: 4. The CDR3 length is 13 residues. Germline assignment: CDR1 SNHLY and CDR2 FYNNEI. The CDR3 region is CATTGVGANVLTF. The CDR3, as DNA: TGTGCCACCACAGGGGTCGGGGCCAACGTCCTGACTTTC.

V gene TRBV20-1 combines with J gene TRBJ1-1; no reliable D call. The V end lost 2 bases, the J end lost 5 bases, and 6 bases lay between the germline ends. The CDR3 spans 11 residues. The germline CDR1 and CDR2 sequences are DFQATT and SNEGSKA (reference sequence). The CDR3 DNA follows: TGCAGTGCTAGATCCCTAACTGAAGCTTTCTTT. Its translation is CSARSLTEAFF.

This clone showed up just a few times. The gene calls are TRBV29-1 and TRBJ1-1; D remains ambiguous. The ends were cut back, 4 bases at V and 7 bases at J, with 16 bases in the middle. The CDR3 is 13 residues long. Per the germline V gene, CDR1 is SQVTM and CDR2 is ANQGSEA. The DNA of the CDR3 is TGCAGCGTTGCCCAGGTTGAAAACCTTGAAGCTTTCTTT. Its translation: CSVAQVENLEAFF. The full variable domain, its missing parts supplied by reference TRBV29-1 and TRBJ1-1, is SAVISQKPSRDICQRGTSLTIQCQVDSQVTMMFWYRQQPGQSLTLIATANQGSEATYESGFVIDKFPISRPNLTFSTLTVSNMSPEDSSIYLCSVAQVENLEAFFGQGTRLTVV.